This is a list of T cell receptor beta chains from one sample in a study of blood T cells in healthy people across ages. TCRdb re-called the 5' RACE reads with MiXCR, one entry per CDR3 protein. The table shows 540,000 or so distinct CDR3 sequences, with about 26% occurring only once. The sample consisted of blood. These receptors were collected from a woman aged 65 to 85 in good health. CDR3s include the opening cysteine and the closing phenylalanine or tryptophan. Each record gives: D gene, V gene, clone size, J gene, CDR3 protein, CDR3 DNA. The D gene is left open where the match is weak. The size field is filled for only some rows; it gives once, few, many or a size class.

NA	TRBV5-1	NA	TRBJ2-7	CASSESGLVKQYF	TGCGCCAGCAGCGAGTCAGGTCTGGTGAAGCAGTACTTC
TRBD1	TRBV24-1	NA	TRBJ2-3	CATSVGQGSTDTQYF	TGTGCCACCAGTGTGGGACAGGGGAGCACAGATACGCAGTATTTT
NA	TRBV7-2	NA	TRBJ1-2	CASSFRRGRESYTF	TGTGCCAGCAGCTTCAGGCGGGGGAGGGAAAGCTACACCTTC
TRBD2	TRBV20-1	few	TRBJ2-5	CSARIGGGAGETQYF	TGCAGTGCTAGAATCGGCGGGGGGGCCGGAGAGACCCAGTACTTC
TRBD2	TRBV11-2	few	TRBJ2-7	CASSSTSGASSVGYF	TGTGCCAGCAGTTCTACTAGCGGGGCTTCCAGTGTGGGGTACTTC
TRBD2	TRBV4-2	few	TRBJ2-3	CASKRTSGEADTQYF	TGTGCCAGCAAGCGGACTAGCGGGGAAGCAGATACGCAGTATTTT
NA	TRBV20-1	NA	TRBJ2-3	CSARRGGPDTQYF	TGCAGTGCTAGACGAGGGGGTCCAGATACGCAGTATTTT
NA	TRBV4-3	few	TRBJ1-3	CASSQVTGIGNPIYF	TGCGCCAGCAGCCAAGTAACAGGGATTGGAAACCCCATATATTTT
TRBD1	TRBV29-1	NA	TRBJ2-3	CSVAGTGETADTQYF	TGCAGCGTCGCGGGGACAGGGGAAACGGCAGATACGCAGTATTTT
NA	TRBV29-1	once	TRBJ2-3	CSVDLQWTFTDTQYF	TGCAGCGTTGACCTACAGTGGACCTTCACAGATACGCAGTATTTT
NA	TRBV28	few	TRBJ1-2	CASSLEGRGGYTF	TGTGCCAGCAGTTTGGAAGGGAGAGGGGGCTACACCTTC
NA	TRBV6-2/TRBV6-3	few	TRBJ2-6	CASTQRLSFRSGANVLTF	TGTGCCAGCACTCAACGATTGTCGTTTAGGTCTGGGGCCAACGTCCTGACTTTC
NA	TRBV20-1	NA	TRBJ2-5	CSASRDPGYQETQYF	TGCAGTGCAAGCCGGGACCCAGGGTACCAAGAGACCCAGTACTTC
NA	TRBV6-2/TRBV6-3	few	TRBJ2-1	CASRHGTSSRNEQFF	TGTGCCAGCAGACATGGGACATCTAGTCGCAATGAGCAGTTCTTC
NA	TRBV7-2	few	TRBJ2-1	CASSFLGQGVNNEQFF	TGTGCCAGCAGCTTCCTGGGGCAGGGTGTCAACAATGAGCAGTTCTTC
NA	TRBV5-1	NA	TRBJ1-4	CASGAQGGVNEKLFF	TGCGCCAGCGGCGCCCAAGGGGGAGTGAATGAAAAACTGTTTTTT
NA	TRBV29-1	NA	TRBJ2-3	CSVEVNTDTQYF	TGCAGCGTTGAAGTCAACACAGATACGCAGTATTTT
TRBD1	TRBV9	NA	TRBJ2-3	CASSVSGTGYPDTQYF	TGTGCCAGCAGCGTAAGTGGGACAGGGTATCCAGATACGCAGTATTTT
NA	TRBV20-1	few	TRBJ1-1	CSAREQNTEAFF	TGCAGTGCTAGAGAACAGAACACTGAAGCTTTCTTT
NA	TRBV20-1	many	TRBJ2-2	CSAGGNTGELFF	TGCAGCGCCGGGGGGAACACCGGGGAGCTGTTTTTT
NA	TRBV7-3	NA	TRBJ2-3	CASSSGHKDTQYF	TGTGCCAGCAGCTCCGGGCATAAAGATACGCAGTATTTT
TRBD1	TRBV6-2/TRBV6-3	few	TRBJ2-7	CASLRDSYLQKANEQLF	TGTGCCAGCCTCCGGGACAGCTACCTCCAAAAAGCGAATGAGCAGCTCTTC
TRBD1	TRBV2	few	TRBJ2-5	CASSQGQYQETHYF	TGTGCCAGCAGCCAGGGACAGTACCAAGAGACCCATTACTTC
NA	TRBV7-2	few	TRBJ1-1	CASSFNLATEAFF	TGTGCCAGCAGCTTTAATTTGGCCACTGAAGCTTTCTTT
TRBD2	TRBV5-1	few	TRBJ2-1	CASSLVASGDNEQFF	TGCGCCAGCAGCTTGGTGGCTAGCGGGGACAATGAGCAGTTCTTC
TRBD2	TRBV4-2	NA	TRBJ2-1	CASSQGGSGRAVQFF	TGTGCCAGCAGCCAAGGCGGTAGCGGGAGGGCCGTGCAGTTCTTC
NA	TRBV15	once	TRBJ1-2	CASGDGYGYTF	TGTGCTAGTGGGGACGGGTATGGCTACACCTTC
NA	TRBV7-9	few	TRBJ2-5	CASSWYQETRYF	TGTGCCAGTTCCTGGTACCAAGAGACCCGGTACTTC
TRBD2	TRBV11-3	NA	TRBJ2-3	CASSPYSGRGVPDTQYF	TGTGCCAGCAGCCCATATAGCGGGCGCGGGGTCCCAGATACGCAGTATTTT
NA	TRBV18	few	TRBJ2-7	CASSLPGRYEQYF	TGTGCCAGCTCGCTCCCGGGTAGGTACGAGCAGTACTTC
TRBD2	TRBV20-1	few	TRBJ2-3	CSARKRGPTDTQYF	TGCAGTGCTAGAAAGCGGGGGCCCACAGATACGCAGTATTTT
NA	TRBV29-1	NA	TRBJ2-5	CSVVQTPSQTQYF	TGCAGCGTTGTTCAAACTCCAAGCCAGACCCAGTACTTC
NA	TRBV27	NA	TRBJ2-7	CASMSPDAPYEQYF	TGTGCCAGCATGTCCCCGGACGCGCCCTACGAGCAGTACTTC
NA	TRBV19	few	TRBJ1-2	CASTPTGANYGYTF	TGTGCCAGTACCCCGACAGGCGCTAACTATGGCTACACCTTC
NA	TRBV20-1	NA	TRBJ1-1	CSARDRRGSTEAFF	TGCAGTGCTAGAGATCGTAGGGGGAGCACTGAAGCTTTCTTT
NA	TRBV4-2	NA	TRBJ2-6	CASSQGSGSDGANVLTF	TGTGCCAGCAGCCAGGGGAGCGGTTCGGATGGGGCCAACGTCCTGACTTTC
TRBD1	TRBV24-1	NA	TRBJ2-2	CATYPGQGGTGELFF	TGTGCCACCTATCCGGGACAGGGGGGCACCGGGGAGCTGTTTTTT
NA	TRBV5-5	NA	TRBJ1-2	CASSLATGGSYGYTF	TGTGCCAGCAGCTTGGCCACGGGGGGTAGCTATGGCTACACCTTC
TRBD2	TRBV18	NA	TRBJ2-1	CASSRNGGGYNEQFF	TGTGCCAGCTCACGGAATGGCGGGGGATACAATGAGCAGTTCTTC
NA	TRBV4-3	NA	TRBJ1-4	CASSHRTGDVEKLFF	TGCGCCAGCAGCCACCGAACAGGAGACGTTGAAAAACTGTTTTTT
TRBD1	TRBV5-1	few	TRBJ1-2	CASSVGQGLSYTF	TGCGCCAGCAGCGTGGGACAGGGTTTGAGCTACACCTTC
NA	TRBV7-3	NA	TRBJ1-2	CASSPSAGSYGYTF	TGTGCCAGCAGCCCCAGTGCGGGCAGCTATGGCTACACCTTC
NA	TRBV5-1	NA	TRBJ2-5	CASCSSGKETQYF	TGCGCCAGCTGCTCCTCAGGGAAAGAGACCCAGTACTTC
NA	TRBV5-1	few	TRBJ2-5	CASSHWGRAYQETQYF	TGCGCCAGCAGCCACTGGGGCAGAGCGTACCAAGAGACCCAGTACTTC
NA	TRBV25-1	few	TRBJ1-4	CASSVSLDEKLFF	TGTGCCAGCAGTGTAAGCTTAGATGAAAAACTGTTTTTT
NA	TRBV5-1	NA	TRBJ2-5	CASARSGARETQYF	TGCGCCAGTGCACGGTCGGGGGCGCGGGAGACCCAGTACTTC
NA	TRBV6-2/TRBV6-3	few	TRBJ2-7	CASSEQAYEQYF	TGTGCCAGCAGCGAACAGGCCTACGAGCAGTACTTC
NA	TRBV10-3	NA	TRBJ1-4	CAISAGSADEKLFF	TGTGCCATCAGCGCCGGTTCCGCGGATGAAAAACTGTTTTTT
NA	TRBV29-1	NA	TRBJ1-4	CSVLGQNEKLFF	TGCAGCGTTCTGGGGCAGAATGAAAAACTGTTTTTT
NA	TRBV29-1	NA	TRBJ1-3	CSVGGSDRNTIYF	TGCAGCGTTGGGGGGTCTGACCGAAACACCATATATTTT
NA	TRBV2	few	TRBJ1-1	CASSPLDAGDGTEAFF	TGTGCCAGCAGTCCCCTCGACGCGGGGGACGGCACTGAAGCTTTCTTT